This section outlines one T cell receptor (beta chain) sequence together with its context. In germline, CDR1 is MNHNY, CDR2 SVGAGI (reference sequence). The V gene end was trimmed by 5 bases and the J gene end by 2 bases; junction bases not matched to a gene: 2. The CDR3 is 14 amino acids. Profiling relied on immunoSEQ multiplex PCR, and the TCRdb table lists in-frame clones only, not all of them. This table holds over 30,000 clones, 70% to 90% found once. These data come from a study of blood T cell repertoires in COVID-19. Study-wide context: Samples representing acute and convalescent COVID-19 were sourced from the United States, Italy and Spain. The analysed material was cDNA or gDNA that came from T cells, B-cell-depleted T cells, or PBMCs.

The clonotype comes from a man aged 65-85 years with acute or convalescent COVID-19. The material sequenced was peripheral blood. This sequence joins TRBV6-6 and TRBJ2-2, with 7 bases aligning to TRBD2. In DNA, the CDR3 is TGTGCCAGCAGTATGACTAGCAACACCGGGGAGCTGTTTTTT. Its translation is CASSMTSNTGELFF.